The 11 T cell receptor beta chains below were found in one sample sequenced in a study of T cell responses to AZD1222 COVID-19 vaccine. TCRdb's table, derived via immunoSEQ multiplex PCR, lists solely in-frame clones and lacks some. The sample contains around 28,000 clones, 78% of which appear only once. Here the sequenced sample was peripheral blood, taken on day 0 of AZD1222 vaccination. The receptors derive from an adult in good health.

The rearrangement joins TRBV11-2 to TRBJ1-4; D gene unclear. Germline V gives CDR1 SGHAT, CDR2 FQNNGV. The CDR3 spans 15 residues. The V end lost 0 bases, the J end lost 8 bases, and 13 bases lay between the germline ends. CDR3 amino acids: CASSLDQPVREKLFF. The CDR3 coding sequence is TGTGCCAGCAGCTTAGATCAGCCAGTAAGGGAAAAACTGTTTTTT.

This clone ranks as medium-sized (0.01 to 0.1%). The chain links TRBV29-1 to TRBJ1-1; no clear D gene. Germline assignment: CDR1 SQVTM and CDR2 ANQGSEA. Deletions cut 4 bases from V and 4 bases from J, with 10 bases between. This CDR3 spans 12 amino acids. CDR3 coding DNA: TGCAGCGTTGCTGGCCTCTCCACTGAAGCTTTCTTT. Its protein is CSVAGLSTEAFF.

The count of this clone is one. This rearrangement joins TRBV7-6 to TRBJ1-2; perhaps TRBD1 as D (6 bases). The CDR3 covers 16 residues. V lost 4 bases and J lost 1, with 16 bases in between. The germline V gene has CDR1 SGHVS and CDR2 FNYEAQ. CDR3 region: CASSSDSGIYNYGYTF. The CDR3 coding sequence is TGTGCCAGCAGCTCGGACAGCGGAATATATAACTATGGCTACACCTTC.

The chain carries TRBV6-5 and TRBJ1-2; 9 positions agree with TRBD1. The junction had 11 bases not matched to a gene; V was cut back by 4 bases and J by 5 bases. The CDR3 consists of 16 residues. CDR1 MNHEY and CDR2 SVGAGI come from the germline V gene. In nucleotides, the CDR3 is TGTGCCAGCAGTTGGGGGGCATCCGGGACAGGGTATGGCTACACCTTC. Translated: CASSWGASGTGYGYTF.

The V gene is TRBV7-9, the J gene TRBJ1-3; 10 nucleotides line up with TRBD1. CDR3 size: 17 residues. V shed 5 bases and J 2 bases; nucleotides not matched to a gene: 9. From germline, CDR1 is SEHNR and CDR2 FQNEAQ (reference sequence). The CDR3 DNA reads TGTGCCAGCAGCCTAATCTCGGGACAGGGGACTGGAAACACCATATATTTT. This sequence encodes CASSLISGQGTGNTIYF.

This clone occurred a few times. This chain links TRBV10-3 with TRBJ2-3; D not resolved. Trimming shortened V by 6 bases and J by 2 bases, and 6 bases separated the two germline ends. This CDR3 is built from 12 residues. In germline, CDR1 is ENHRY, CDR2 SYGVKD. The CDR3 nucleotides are TGTGCCATCAGACGGTCCACAGATACGCAGTATTTT. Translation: CAIRRSTDTQYF.

This CDR3 is CSVQGQSLSGNTIYF. The DNA for the CDR3 is TGCAGCGTTCAAGGACAGTCTCTCTCTGGAAACACCATATATTTT. The V gene is TRBV29-1, the J gene TRBJ1-3; D is possibly TRBD1 (6 bases). Trimming stripped 5 bases from V and 0 bases from J, with 14 bases between. Germline V lookup: CDR1 SQVTM, CDR2 ANQGSEA. This CDR3 is 15 amino acids long. The full variable domain, rest sourced from reference TRBV29-1 and TRBJ1-3, is SAVISQKPSRDICQRGTSLTIQCQVDSQVTMMFWYRQQPGQSLTLIATANQGSEATYESGFVIDKFPISRPNLTFSTLTVSNMSPEDSSIYLCSVQGQSLSGNTIYFGEGSWLTVV.

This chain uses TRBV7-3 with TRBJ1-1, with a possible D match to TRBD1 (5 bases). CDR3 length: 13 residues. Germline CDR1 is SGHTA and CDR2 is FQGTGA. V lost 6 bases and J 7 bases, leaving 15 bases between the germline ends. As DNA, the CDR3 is TGTGCCAGCAGAACAGACAGAACGAGTGAAGCTTTCTTT. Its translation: CASRTDRTSEAFF.

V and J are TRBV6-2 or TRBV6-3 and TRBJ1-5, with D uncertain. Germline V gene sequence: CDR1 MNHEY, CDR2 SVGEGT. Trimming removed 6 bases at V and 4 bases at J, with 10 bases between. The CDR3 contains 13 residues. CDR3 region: CASSWTENQPQHF. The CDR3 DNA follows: TGTGCCAGCAGCTGGACGGAAAATCAGCCCCAGCATTTT.

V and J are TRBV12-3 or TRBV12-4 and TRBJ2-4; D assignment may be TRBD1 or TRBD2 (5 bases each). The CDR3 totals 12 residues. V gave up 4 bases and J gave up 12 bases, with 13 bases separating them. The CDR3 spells CASSSGTYYQYF. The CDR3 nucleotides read TGTGCCAGCAGTTCCGGGACGTATTATCAGTACTTC.

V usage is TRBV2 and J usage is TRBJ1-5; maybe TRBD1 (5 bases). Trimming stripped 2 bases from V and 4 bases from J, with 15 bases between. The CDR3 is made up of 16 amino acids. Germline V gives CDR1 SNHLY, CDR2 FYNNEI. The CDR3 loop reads CASSELARVRNQPQHF. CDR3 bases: TGTGCCAGCAGTGAACTTGCCAGGGTGCGTAATCAGCCCCAGCATTTT.